The rows below give T cell receptor beta chains drawn from one sample of a study of T cell repertoires in cytomegalovirus infection. TCRdb fed the reads into MiXCR, producing one record per CDR3 protein. In the table there are about 46,000 distinct CDR3 sequences, approximately 22% of which are singletons. The antigens for these receptors are not known. Source material: PBMCs, sequenced either directly or after in vitro stimulation (not recorded which). The source is a human donor in good health (CMV status not recorded). Some clones in this sample may be carry-over from other donors' samples. Both conserved end residues are part of each CDR3. Each record gives: J gene, V gene, D gene, clone size, CDR3 protein, CDR3 DNA. A D gene is named only where the DNA matches it firmly. The size entry is marked missing in some rows and otherwise reads once, few, many or a size class.

J: TRBJ2-7; V: TRBV10-3; D: TRBD1; size: -; CDR3: CAISDPSDRGLHEQYF; DNA: TGTGCCATCAGTGATCCTTCGGACAGGGGGCTACACGAGCAGTACTTC
J: TRBJ1-1; V: TRBV5-1; D: -; size: many; CDR3: CASSAGELDTEAFF; DNA: TGCGCCAGCAGCGCAGGGGAATTAGACACTGAAGCTTTCTTT
J: TRBJ2-7; V: TRBV18; D: -; size: -; CDR3: CASSPGEVLIYEQYF; DNA: TGTGCCAGCTCACCGGGGGAGGTACTTATCTACGAGCAGTACTTC
J: TRBJ1-1; V: TRBV7-2; D: -; size: -; CDR3: CASSWGGTEAFF; DNA: TGTGCCAGCAGCTGGGGAGGCACTGAAGCTTTCTTT
J: TRBJ1-6; V: TRBV6-1; D: TRBD1; size: -; CDR3: CASSADRVHSPLHF; DNA: TGTGCCAGCAGTGCAGACAGGGTTCACTCACCCCTCCACTTT
J: TRBJ2-3; V: TRBV12-3/TRBV12-4; D: TRBD2; size: -; CDR3: CASSFASGNWDSTDTQYF; DNA: TGTGCCAGCAGTTTTGCTAGCGGCAATTGGGATAGCACAGATACGCAGTATTTT
J: TRBJ2-3; V: TRBV5-1; D: TRBD2; size: few; CDR3: CASSLSLAGPSDTQYF; DNA: TGCGCCAGCAGCTTGAGTCTAGCGGGACCCTCAGATACGCAGTATTTT
J: TRBJ2-7; V: TRBV18; D: TRBD2; size: few; CDR3: CASSPPLAGAPYEQYF; DNA: TGTGCCAGCTCACCACCCCTAGCGGGAGCCCCCTACGAGCAGTACTTC
J: TRBJ2-7; V: TRBV6-6; D: -; size: few; CDR3: CASKDGFNYEQYF; DNA: TGTGCCAGCAAAGACGGGTTTAACTACGAGCAGTACTTC
J: TRBJ2-1; V: TRBV7-9; D: -; size: few; CDR3: CASSLGGRNEQFF; DNA: TGTGCCAGCAGCTTAGGGGGGAGGAATGAGCAGTTCTTC
J: TRBJ1-2; V: TRBV28; D: -; size: -; CDR3: CASSLELAGGYGYTF; DNA: TGTGCCAGCAGTTTAGAGCTGGCAGGAGGGTATGGCTACACCTTC
J: TRBJ2-7; V: TRBV12-3/TRBV12-4; D: TRBD2; size: many; CDR3: CASTPGLAGGLKYEQYF; DNA: TGTGCCAGCACCCCGGGACTAGCGGGAGGGTTGAAGTACGAGCAGTACTTC
J: TRBJ1-2; V: TRBV5-4; D: -; size: -; CDR3: CASSPNPVNYGYTF; DNA: TGTGCCAGCAGCCCGAATCCGGTTAACTATGGCTACACCTTC
J: TRBJ1-3; V: TRBV5-5; D: -; size: -; CDR3: CASSLGSNSGNTIYF; DNA: TGTGCCAGCAGCTTGGGGTCCAACTCTGGAAACACCATATATTTT
J: TRBJ2-3; V: TRBV6-5; D: -; size: few; CDR3: CASSTTRLVRAQYF; DNA: TGTGCCAGCAGTACGACCAGACTAGTTAGGGCGCAGTATTTT
J: TRBJ2-1; V: TRBV11-2; D: -; size: -; CDR3: CASSSRVQRQSSYNEQFF; DNA: TGTGCCAGCAGCTCCCGGGTCCAGCGACAGAGTTCCTACAATGAGCAGTTCTTC